The 28 T cell receptor beta chains given below trace back to one sample, sequenced in a study of blood T cells in healthy people across ages (dated by TCRdb to the mid-2010s). Libraries came from 5' RACE. These reads were obtained on an Illumina HiSeq 2500. The second PCR ran for roughly 7 to 11 cycles and used a J-beta primer mix along with a sample-barcoded 5' primer. Clones were called with MiXCR by TCRdb after fastp trimmed the public reads at Q25, and only in-frame beta chains were retained. Identical CDR3 proteins give one entry, which carries the most common genes and DNA. The sample table holds approximately 880,000 distinct CDR3 sequences, of which about 48% were seen once. The ten largest make up around an eighth of the sample. Material for sequencing was blood. The origin of the receptors is a man aged 30 to 39 in good health.

Comments on this clonotype: The junction departs from germline at one end; a sequencing error may be responsible. CDR3 loop: CCVGVVSSYEQYF. The CDR3 DNA reads TGCTGCGTTGGGGTGGTTAGCTCCTACGAGCAGTACTTC. V is TRBV29-1 and J is TRBJ2-7, with no clear D. The CDR3 contains 13 residues. Germline-derived CDR1 and CDR2 are SQVTM and ANQGSEA.

This clonotype has more than one count but fewer than ten. The chain has TRBV2 and TRBJ2-7; D is unclear. The CDR3 is 15 amino acids. Germline V gene lookup returns CDR1 SNHLY and CDR2 FYNNEI. Trimming removed 1 base at V and 0 bases at J, with 10 bases between. The CDR3 loop is CASSEEAATSYEQYF. CDR3 nucleotide sequence: TGTGCCAGCAGTGAAGAGGCGGCGACCTCCTACGAGCAGTACTTC.

This sequence joins TRBV3-1 and TRBJ2-7; 9 bases align to TRBD1. Unmatched junction bases numbered 5, after V lost 4 bases and J lost 1 base. The CDR3 consists of 15 residues. Per the germline V gene, CDR1 is LGHDT and CDR2 is YNNKEL (reference sequence). The CDR3 region is CASSRGTGRSYEQYF. DNA for the CDR3: TGTGCCAGCAGCCGCGGGACAGGGAGGTCCTACGAGCAGTACTTC.

This clonotype was detected a few times. V usage is TRBV5-1 and J usage is TRBJ1-2; 8 nucleotides agree with TRBD1. Trimming removed 3 bases from V and 8 bases from J; junction bases left unmatched: 12. Germline assignment: CDR1 SGHRS and CDR2 YFSETQ. CDR3 length equals 15 residues. As DNA, the CDR3 is TGCGCCAGCAGCTCAGACCGGACAGGGTATGACGGCTACACCTTC. Protein: CASSSDRTGYDGYTF.

The J gene is TRBJ2-2, the V gene TRBV7-2; D not certain. Trimming stripped 0 bases from V and 5 bases from J, with 16 bases between. Germline V gives CDR1 SGHTA, CDR2 FQGNSA. The CDR3 contains 17 residues. CDR3 protein: CASSLALMDAKTGELFF. Written as DNA, the CDR3 is TGTGCCAGCAGCTTAGCGCTGATGGACGCCAAGACCGGGGAGCTGTTTTTT.

This rearrangement joins TRBV20-1 to TRBJ2-7; no firm D call. Trimming stripped 1 base from V and 0 bases from J, with 7 bases between. The CDR3 is made up of 13 amino acids. Germline loops: CDR1 DFQATT, CDR2 SNEGSKA (reference sequence). Written as DNA, the CDR3 is TGCAGTGCTAGAGGACGGAGCTCCTACGAGCAGTACTTC. Translation gives CSARGRSSYEQYF.

The chain recombines TRBV12-3 or TRBV12-4 with TRBJ2-2; a weak D match, TRBD1 (5 bases). Trimming cost V 1 base and J 0 bases, with 9 bases left between them. This CDR3 comprises 16 residues. CDR3 in amino acids: CASSLGPGPNTGELFF. The CDR3 DNA sequence: TGTGCCAGCAGTTTAGGTCCAGGGCCGAACACCGGGGAGCTGTTTTTT.

The V and J genes are TRBV7-9 and TRBJ2-1; D not certain. Germline V gives CDR1 SEHNR, CDR2 FQNEAQ (reference sequence). This CDR3 spans 13 amino acids. V lost 8 bases and J lost 3, with 11 bases in between. CDR3 DNA sequence: TGTGCCAGCGTCCTCCCCCTCTACAATGAGCAGTTCTTC. This translates into CASVLPLYNEQFF.

The chain employs TRBV6-2 or TRBV6-3 and TRBJ2-7; D is ambiguous. The J call could be wrong; TRBJ2-5 is a better fit for the DNA end. The CDR3 is 12 residues long. Germline V gene sequence: CDR1 MNHEY, CDR2 SVGEGT. The CDR3: CASSYGPETQYF. CDR3 nucleotides: TGTGCCAGCAGTTACGGGCCAGAGACCCAGTACTTC.

The J gene is TRBJ1-2, the V gene TRBV4-2; 7 nucleotides match TRBD1. Germline CDR1 and CDR2: LGHNA and YNFKEQ. The CDR3 loop spans 15 amino acids. V lost 1 base and J lost 1; bases outside the gene matches: 3. The CDR3 DNA is TGTGCCAGCAGCCAAGGAGGGGGCCTTAACTATGGCTACACCTTC. Translated: CASSQGGGLNYGYTF.

This clonotype was observed a handful of times. The chain is built from TRBV7-2 and TRBJ2-3, with 9 bases fitting TRBD1. CDR1 and CDR2 (germline): SGHTA, FQGNSA. The CDR3 contains 15 residues. Trimming at V came to 5 bases and at J to 4 bases, leaving 7 bases not matched to a gene. This CDR3 is CASSQVGTGPDTQYF. In DNA form, the CDR3 reads TGTGCCAGCAGCCAAGTAGGGACAGGGCCAGATACGCAGTATTTT.

This chain connects TRBV20-1 to TRBJ2-7; D may correspond to TRBD1 or TRBD2 (6 bases each). The end of the DNA aligns better with TRBJ2-5, so the J call may be wrong. This CDR3 region has 11 residues. Looked up from germline, CDR1 is DFQATT and CDR2 is SNEGSKA (reference sequence). This CDR3 reads CSAWGAETQYF. CDR3 DNA: TGCAGTGCCTGGGGGGCCGAGACCCAGTACTTC.

The table lists this clonotype with many counts. The chain links TRBV4-2 to TRBJ2-5, with 9 bases aligning to TRBD2. Germline CDR1 and CDR2: LGHNA and YNFKEQ. The V and J ends lost 0 bases and 5 bases, in that order; junction bases with no gene match: 10. This CDR3 has 17 residues. CDR3 coding DNA: TGTGCCAGCAGCCAAGATTGGAGTAGCGGGGGATCGGAGACCCAGTACTTC. Amino acid sequence: CASSQDWSSGGSETQYF.

The chain combines TRBV5-4 with TRBJ2-1; 9 bases fit TRBD2. The V gene end was trimmed by 4 bases and the J gene end by 7 bases; junction bases not matched to a gene: 12. This CDR3 contains 16 residues. Germline V gene sequence: CDR1 SGHNT, CDR2 YYREEE (reference sequence). CDR3 region: CASSKGSGGGVNEQFF. The CDR3 DNA reads TGTGCCAGCAGCAAGGGCTCCGGCGGGGGGGTGAATGAGCAGTTCTTC. The full variable domain, its missing parts supplied by reference TRBV5-4 and TRBJ2-1, is ETGVTQSPTHLIKTRGQQVTLRCSSQSGHNTVSWYQQALGQGPQFIFQYYREEENGRGNFPPRFSGLQFPNYSSELNVNALELDDSALYLCASSKGSGGGVNEQFFGPGTRLTVL.

V is TRBV7-6 and J is TRBJ1-1, with D tentatively TRBD1 (5 bases). Trimming shortened V by 4 bases and J by 1 base, and 13 bases separated the two germline ends. Germline CDR1 reads SGHVS; CDR2 reads FNYEAQ. This CDR3 is 15 amino acids long. CDR3 nucleotide sequence: TGTGCCAGCAGCTCCCTATCCGGGACGAACACTGAAGCTTTCTTT. Protein sequence: CASSSLSGTNTEAFF.

The CDR3 is CATSRDPGVGANVLTF. Written as DNA, the CDR3 is TGTGCCACCAGCAGAGATCCAGGGGTCGGGGCCAACGTCCTGACTTTC. This chain uses TRBV15 with TRBJ2-6; perhaps TRBD1 as D (6 bases). The CDR3 extends over 16 amino acids. Germline V lookup: CDR1 LNHNV, CDR2 YYDKDF (reference sequence). V was pared by 0 bases and J by 4 bases, with 10 bases between. The whole variable domain, remainder taken from reference TRBV15 and TRBJ2-6, is DAMVIQNPRYQVTQFGKPVTLSCSQTLNHNVMYWYQQKSSQAPKLLFHYYDKDFNNEADTPDNFQSRRPNTSFCFLDIRSPGLGDTAMYLCATSRDPGVGANVLTFGAGSRLTVL.

The chain couples TRBV24-1 to TRBJ2-7, with D perhaps TRBD2 (5 bases). V was pared by 3 bases and J by 6 bases, with 8 bases between. This CDR3 contains 12 residues. Germline CDR1 KGHDR, CDR2 SFDVKD. The CDR3 coding sequence is TGTGCCACCAGTGATAGAGGGAGCGAGCAGTACTTC. It codes for CATSDRGSEQYF.

The chain recombines TRBV5-1 with TRBJ2-1; TRBD1 matches 7 bases. There are 14 residues in the CDR3. J lost 8 bases, V lost 1 base, and 6 bases had no gene match. Germline assignment: CDR1 SGHRS and CDR2 YFSETQ. Written as DNA, the CDR3 is TGCGCCAGCAGCTTGATCACAGGGGTCGATGAGCAGTTCTTC. Translating gives CASSLITGVDEQFF.

This chain joins TRBV3-1 and TRBJ2-1; unclear D gene. V shed 4 bases and J shed 13 bases, with 11 bases lying between them. In germline, CDR1 is LGHDT, CDR2 YNNKEL (reference sequence). The CDR3 spans 11 residues. The CDR3 nucleotides read TGTGCCAGCAGCCGCCAGGTGACCCAGTTCTTC. Protein sequence: CASSRQVTQFF.

The chain combines TRBV9 with TRBJ2-1; D possibly corresponds to TRBD2 (6 bases). Trimming took 4 bases from V and 0 from J, leaving 20 bases between them. The CDR3 totals 18 residues. Germline assignment: CDR1 SGDLS and CDR2 YYNGEE. CDR3 coding DNA: TGTGCCAGCAGCCTCACTATGGAGGGCCGGGGCTCCTACAATGAGCAGTTCTTC. Protein product: CASSLTMEGRGSYNEQFF.

This rearrangement joins TRBV18 to TRBJ1-5; D gene uncertain. The germline V and J ends were trimmed by 3 bases and 5 bases, with 14 bases remaining between them. CDR3 size: 15 residues. Germline CDR1 reads KGHSH; CDR2 reads LQKENI. In nucleotides, the CDR3 is TGTGCCAGCTCACCGTCGACTCAAATCGATCAGCCCCAGCATTTT. This sequence encodes CASSPSTQIDQPQHF.

The chain employs TRBV4-1 and TRBJ2-7; no firm D call. The CDR3 covers 12 residues. CDR1 is MGHRA and CDR2 is YSYEKL in the germline V gene. V was cut by 1 base and J by 12 bases, with 13 bases left in between. This CDR3 reads CASSQVRNDWYF. CDR3 coding DNA: TGCGCCAGCAGCCAAGTAAGGAACGATTGGTACTTC.

The chain carries TRBV28 and TRBJ1-5, with D maybe TRBD2 (6 bases). Gene TRBJ2-3 matches the end of the DNA better, so the J call may be wrong. Germline V gene lookup returns CDR1 MDHEN and CDR2 SYDVKM. The CDR3 length is 15 residues. The CDR3 bases are TGTGCCAGCAGGAGCTTCGGGAGATTCAATCAGCCCCAGTATTTT. Translating gives CASRSFGRFNQPQYF.

This clonotype has a handful of counts. The chain recombines TRBV12-3 or TRBV12-4 with TRBJ2-1, with 7 bases lining up with TRBD2. The V gene end was trimmed by 6 bases and the J gene end by 8 bases; junction bases not matched to a gene: 7. This CDR3 comprises 13 residues. The CDR3 sequence is CASSPGGMDEQFF. For the CDR3, the DNA is TGTGCCAGCAGCCCCGGGGGGATGGATGAGCAGTTCTTC.

In regard to this clonotype: At one end the junction does not follow the germline gene, possibly because of a read error. The V gene is TRBV7-9, the J gene TRBJ2-1; D gene ambiguous. In germline, CDR1 is SEHNR, CDR2 FQNEAQ (reference sequence). The CDR3 totals 14 residues. Written as DNA, the CDR3 is TGTGCCAGCAGCGCGCCCGGCCTCAACAATGAGCTGTTCTTC. It specifies CASSAPGLNNELFF.

This clonotype was recorded only once. V usage is TRBV7-6 and J usage is TRBJ2-1; 8 bases map to TRBD2. This CDR3 comprises 15 residues. V shed 5 bases and J 2 bases; nucleotides not matched to a gene: 5. From germline, CDR1 is SGHVS and CDR2 FNYEAQ. Written as DNA, the CDR3 is TGTGCCAGCAGCCGGGTAGCGGGAACCTACAATGAGCAGTTCTTC. Amino acid sequence: CASSRVAGTYNEQFF.

The chain combines TRBV19 with TRBJ1-1; TRBD1 matches 10 bases. The CDR3 length is 15 residues. Trimming at V came to 9 bases and at J to 3 bases, leaving 10 bases not matched to a gene. Germline CDR1 LNHDA, CDR2 SQIVND (reference sequence). CDR3 DNA: TGTGCCAGCCGGGACAGGGGTTTCTCGGACACTGAAGCTTTCTTT. Translated: CASRDRGFSDTEAFF.

This chain uses TRBV7-3 with TRBJ2-1, with 8 bases matching TRBD1. CDR3 length: 16 residues. The trim removed 5 bases at V and 9 bases at J, leaving 15 bases unmatched. CDR1 is SGHTA and CDR2 is FQGTGA in the germline V gene. DNA for the CDR3: TGTGCCAGCAGCCCTAAGATGGACAGGGTGTATAGTGAGCAGTTCTTC. Encoded protein: CASSPKMDRVYSEQFF.